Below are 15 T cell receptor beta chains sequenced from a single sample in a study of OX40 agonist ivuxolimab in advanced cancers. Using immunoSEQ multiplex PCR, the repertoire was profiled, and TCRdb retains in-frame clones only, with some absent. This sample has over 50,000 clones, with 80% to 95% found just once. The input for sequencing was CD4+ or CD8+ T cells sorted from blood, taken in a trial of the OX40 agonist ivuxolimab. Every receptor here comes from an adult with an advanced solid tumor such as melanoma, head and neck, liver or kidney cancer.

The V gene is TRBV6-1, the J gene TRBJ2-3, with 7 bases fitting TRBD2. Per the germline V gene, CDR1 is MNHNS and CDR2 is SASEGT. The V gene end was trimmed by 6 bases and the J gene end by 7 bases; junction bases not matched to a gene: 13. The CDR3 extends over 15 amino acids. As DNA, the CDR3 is TGTGCCAGCAGGGGAGGGGCAGGGCTTTACTATACGCAGTATTTT. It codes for CASRGGAGLYYTQYF.

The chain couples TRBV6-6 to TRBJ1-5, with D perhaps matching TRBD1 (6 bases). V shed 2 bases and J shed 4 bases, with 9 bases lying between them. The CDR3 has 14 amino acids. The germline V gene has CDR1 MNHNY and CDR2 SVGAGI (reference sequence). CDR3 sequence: CASSYGQGNQPQHF. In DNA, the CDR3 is TGTGCCAGCAGTTACGGTCAGGGGAATCAGCCCCAGCATTTT.

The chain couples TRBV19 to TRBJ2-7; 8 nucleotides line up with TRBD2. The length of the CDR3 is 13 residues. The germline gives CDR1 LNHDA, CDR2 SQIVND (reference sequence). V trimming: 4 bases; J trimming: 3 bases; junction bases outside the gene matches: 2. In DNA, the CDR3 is TGTGCCAGTAGTACGGCGGGAGGCTACGAGCAGTACGTC. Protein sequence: CASSTAGGYEQYV.

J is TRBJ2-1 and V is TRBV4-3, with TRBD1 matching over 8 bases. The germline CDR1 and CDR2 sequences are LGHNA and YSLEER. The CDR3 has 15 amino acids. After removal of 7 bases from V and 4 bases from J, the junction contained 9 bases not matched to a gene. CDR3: CASTRDRITYNEQFF. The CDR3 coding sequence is TGCGCCAGCACCCGGGACAGGATCACTTACAATGAGCAGTTCTTC.

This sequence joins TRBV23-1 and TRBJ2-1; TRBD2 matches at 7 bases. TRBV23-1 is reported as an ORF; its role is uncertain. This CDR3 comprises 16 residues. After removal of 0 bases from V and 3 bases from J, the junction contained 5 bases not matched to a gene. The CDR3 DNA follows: TGCGCCAGCAGTCAATCGGGAGGGCTCGACTACAATGAGCAGTTCTTC. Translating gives CASSQSGGLDYNEQFF.

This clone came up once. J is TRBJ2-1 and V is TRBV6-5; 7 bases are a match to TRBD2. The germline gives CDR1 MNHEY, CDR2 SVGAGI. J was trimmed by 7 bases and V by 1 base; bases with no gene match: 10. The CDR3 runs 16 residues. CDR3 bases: TGTGCCAGCAGTTACTTAGGGCTAGCGGAGGGAAATGAGCAGTTCTTC. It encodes CASSYLGLAEGNEQFF.

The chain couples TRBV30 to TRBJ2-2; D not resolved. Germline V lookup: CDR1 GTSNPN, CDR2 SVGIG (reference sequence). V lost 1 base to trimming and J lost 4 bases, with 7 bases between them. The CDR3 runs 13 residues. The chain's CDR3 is CAWSEPFTGELFF. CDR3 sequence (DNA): TGTGCCTGGAGTGAGCCTTTCACCGGGGAGCTGTTTTTT.

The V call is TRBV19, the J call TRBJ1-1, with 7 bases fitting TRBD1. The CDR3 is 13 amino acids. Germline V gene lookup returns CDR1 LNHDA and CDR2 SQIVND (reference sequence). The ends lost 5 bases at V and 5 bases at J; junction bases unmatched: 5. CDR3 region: CASSFGDRTEAFF. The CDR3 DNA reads TGTGCCAGTAGTTTCGGGGACAGAACTGAAGCTTTCTTT.

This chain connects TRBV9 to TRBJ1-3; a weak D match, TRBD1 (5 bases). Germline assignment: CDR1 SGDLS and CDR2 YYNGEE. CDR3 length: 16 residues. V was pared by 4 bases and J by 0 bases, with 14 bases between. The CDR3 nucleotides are TGTGCCAGCAGCTCCCAGGGAAGCCTCTCTGGAAACACCATATATTTT. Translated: CASSSQGSLSGNTIYF.

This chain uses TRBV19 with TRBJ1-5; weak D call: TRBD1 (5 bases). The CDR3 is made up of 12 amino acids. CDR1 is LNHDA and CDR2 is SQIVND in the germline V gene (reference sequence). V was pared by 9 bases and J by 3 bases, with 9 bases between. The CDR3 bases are TGTGCCAGCCGGGACTACAATCAGCCCCAGCATTTT. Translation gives CASRDYNQPQHF.

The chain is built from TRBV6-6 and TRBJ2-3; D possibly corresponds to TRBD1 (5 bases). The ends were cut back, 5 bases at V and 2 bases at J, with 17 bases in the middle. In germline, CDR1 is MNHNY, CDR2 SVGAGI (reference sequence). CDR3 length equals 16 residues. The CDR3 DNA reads TGTGCCAGCAGTCCCAGACCCCACAGGACCACAGATACGCAGTATTTT. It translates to CASSPRPHRTTDTQYF.

CDR3 sequence reads: CATSDGVGKETQYF. Written as DNA, the CDR3 is TGTGCCACCAGTGACGGGGTAGGGAAGGAGACCCAGTACTTC. The chain is built from TRBV15 and TRBJ2-5, with D possibly TRBD2 on 5 matching bases. CDR3 length equals 14 residues. Germline V gives CDR1 LNHNV, CDR2 YYDKDF (reference sequence). V was clipped by 6 bases and J by 5 bases, with 16 bases between them.

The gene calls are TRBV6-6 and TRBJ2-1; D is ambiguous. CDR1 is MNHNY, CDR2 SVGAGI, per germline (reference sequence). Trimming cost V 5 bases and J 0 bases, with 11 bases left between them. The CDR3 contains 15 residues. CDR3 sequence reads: CASSDDSSSYNEQFF. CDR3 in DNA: TGTGCCAGCAGTGACGACTCGAGCTCCTACAATGAGCAGTTCTTC.

The CDR3 bases are TGTGCCAGCAGCCAAGATATCCGAACATCCTACGAGCAGTACTTC. Encoded protein: CASSQDIRTSYEQYF. The rearrangement links TRBV4-2 to TRBJ2-7; D ambiguous. Germline CDR1 LGHNA, CDR2 YNFKEQ. This CDR3 region has 15 residues. V was trimmed by 0 bases and J by 1 base, leaving 10 bases between them.

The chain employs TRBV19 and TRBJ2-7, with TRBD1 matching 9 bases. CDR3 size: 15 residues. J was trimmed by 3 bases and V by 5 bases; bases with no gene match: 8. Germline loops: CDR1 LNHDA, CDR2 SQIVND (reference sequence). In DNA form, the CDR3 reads TGTGCCAGTAGTCCGGGACAGGGTGGTCTCTACGAGCAGTACTTC. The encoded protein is CASSPGQGGLYEQYF.